The table lists the clone carrying this T cell receptor (beta chain) with many counts. The data derive from a study of T cell clonality in common variable immunodeficiency. TCRdb keeps only in-frame clones here, not all; method: immunoSEQ multiplex PCR. Observed in the sample are about 47,000 clones, none of them singletons. The TCR was taken from a person between 18 and 75 years old in good health. Sequencing was performed on peripheral blood mononuclear cells.

Incomplete CDR3 DNA: TGTGCCACCAGCACTGGCAGAGTCAATGAG. Amino acid sequence: CATSTGRVNE. The entire CDR3 reads CATSTGRVNEQFF. V and J are TRBV15 and TRBJ2-1; D remains unclear. The CDR3 end is not reached by the read, which stops 3 residues before it; the germline J gene fills it in. CDR1 and CDR2 from the germline V gene are LNHNV and YYDKDF (reference sequence). The CDR3 has 13 amino acids. Deletions cut 4 bases from V and 6 bases from J, with 10 bases between. The variable domain in full, with the rest retrieved from reference TRBV15 and TRBJ2-1, is DAMVIQNPRYQVTQFGKPVTLSCSQTLNHNVMYWYQQKSSQAPKLLFHYYDKDFNNEADTPDNFQSRRPNTSFCFLDIRSPGLGDTAMYLCATSTGRVNEQFFGPGTRLTVL.